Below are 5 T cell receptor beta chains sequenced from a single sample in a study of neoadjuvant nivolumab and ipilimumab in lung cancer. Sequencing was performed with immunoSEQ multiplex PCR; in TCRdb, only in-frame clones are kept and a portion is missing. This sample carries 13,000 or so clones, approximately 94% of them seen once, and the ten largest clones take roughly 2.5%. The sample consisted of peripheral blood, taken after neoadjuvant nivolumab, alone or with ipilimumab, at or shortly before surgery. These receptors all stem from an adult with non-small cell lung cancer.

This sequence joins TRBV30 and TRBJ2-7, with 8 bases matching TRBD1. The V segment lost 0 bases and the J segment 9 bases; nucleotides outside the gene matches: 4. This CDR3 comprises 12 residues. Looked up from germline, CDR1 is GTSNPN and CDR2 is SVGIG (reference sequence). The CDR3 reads CAWSVQGERQYF. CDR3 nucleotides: TGTGCCTGGAGTGTACAGGGGGAGAGGCAGTACTTC.

CDR3 sequence (DNA): TGTGCCAGCAGCACCGGACAGGGGGATTACCTAGATGGCTACACCTTC. Residues: CASSTGQGDYLDGYTF. The chain recombines TRBV9 with TRBJ1-2; 10 bases fit TRBD1. The length of the CDR3 is 16 residues. Unmatched junction bases numbered 12, after V lost 4 bases and J lost 6 bases. CDR1 is SGDLS, CDR2 YYNGEE, per germline.

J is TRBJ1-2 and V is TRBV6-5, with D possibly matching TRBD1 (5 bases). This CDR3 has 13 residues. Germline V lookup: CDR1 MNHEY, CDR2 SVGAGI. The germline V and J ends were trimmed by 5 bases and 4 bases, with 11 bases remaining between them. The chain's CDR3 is CASSAGFPYGYTF. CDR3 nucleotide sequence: TGTGCCAGCAGTGCAGGGTTTCCCTATGGCTACACCTTC.

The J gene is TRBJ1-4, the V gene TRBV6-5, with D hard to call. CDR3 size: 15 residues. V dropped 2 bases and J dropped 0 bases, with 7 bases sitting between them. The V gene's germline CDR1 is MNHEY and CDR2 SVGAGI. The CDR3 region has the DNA TGTGCCAGCAGTTACAGACCGTCAACTAATGAAAAACTGTTTTTT. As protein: CASSYRPSTNEKLFF.

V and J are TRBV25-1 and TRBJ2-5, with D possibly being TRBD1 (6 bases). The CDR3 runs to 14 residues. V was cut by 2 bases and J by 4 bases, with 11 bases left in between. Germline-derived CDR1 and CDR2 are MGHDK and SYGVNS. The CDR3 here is CASSEGQILETQYF. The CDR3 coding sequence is TGTGCCAGCAGTGAAGGACAGATATTAGAGACCCAGTACTTC. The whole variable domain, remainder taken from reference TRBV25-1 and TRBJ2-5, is EADIYQTPRYLVIGTGKKITLECSQTMGHDKMYWYQQDPGMELHLIHYSYGVNSTEKGDLSSESTVSRIRTEHFPLTLESARPSHTSQYLCASSEGQILETQYFGPGTRLLVL.